A selection of T cell receptor beta chains follows, all from one sample in a study of blood T cells in healthy people across ages. TCRdb processed the 5' RACE reads anew with MiXCR; each CDR3 protein has one entry. The sample has 800,000 or so distinct CDR3 sequences, approximately 65% seen once. The sequenced material came from blood. Source of these receptors: a man aged 25-40 years in good health. Each CDR3 is given with its conserved first and last residue. Each record gives: J gene, D gene, clone size, V gene, CDR3 protein, CDR3 DNA. A D gene is named only where the DNA matches it firmly. The size entry is marked missing in some rows and otherwise reads once, few, many or a size class.

TRBJ2-3,.,.,TRBV9,CASSPGPAPRTDTQYF,TGTGCCAGCAGCCCCGGGCCGGCGCCCCGCACAGATACGCAGTATTTT
TRBJ2-1,TRBD1,.,TRBV20-1,CSTRDRGYNEQFF,TGCAGTACACGGGACAGGGGATACAATGAGCAGTTCTTC
TRBJ2-7,.,.,TRBV11-1,CASSFRPNYEQYF,TGTGCCAGCAGCTTCCGACCTAACTACGAGCAGTACTTC
TRBJ2-5,TRBD1,.,TRBV28,CASTLTGGYGETQYF,TGTGCCAGCACCCTGACAGGGGGCTACGGAGAGACCCAGTACTTC
TRBJ2-7,.,.,TRBV15,CATSRDSALRDIYEQYF,TGTGCCACCAGCAGAGATTCCGCTCTCCGGGACATCTACGAGCAGTACTTC
TRBJ2-7,.,.,TRBV7-2,CASSVSGWVGRGYEQYF,TGTGCCAGCAGCGTTTCCGGCTGGGTCGGGCGGGGCTACGAGCAGTACTTC
TRBJ2-1,.,.,TRBV5-1,CASSLALGVNEQFF,TGCGCCAGCAGCTTGGCCCTAGGGGTCAATGAGCAGTTCTTC
TRBJ2-1,TRBD2,once,TRBV7-6,CASSRVRGDLHNEQFF,TGTGCCAGCAGCCGAGTTCGGGGGGACCTTCACAATGAGCAGTTCTTC
TRBJ2-4,.,.,TRBV7-2,CASSPGLGGPGKNIQYF,TGTGCCAGCAGCCCGGGCTTGGGGGGGCCGGGGAAAAACATTCAGTACTTC
TRBJ1-6,.,.,TRBV10-3,CAISESGERYNSPLHF,TGTGCCATCAGTGAGTCTGGGGAACGATATAATTCACCCCTCCACTTT
TRBJ2-1,TRBD2,.,TRBV28,CASRGQSGGELNEQFF,TGTGCCAGCAGGGGACAGAGCGGGGGGGAATTAAATGAGCAGTTCTTC
TRBJ2-3,.,.,TRBV5-1,CASSLTGLTTDTQYF,TGCGCCAGCAGCTTAACGGGATTAACCACAGATACGCAGTATTTT
TRBJ2-3,.,.,TRBV15,CATKGPTDTQYF,TGTGCCACCAAGGGGCCGACAGATACGCAGTATTTT
TRBJ2-4,.,.,TRBV6-2/TRBV6-3,CASSYSVGRRTEAKNIQYF,TGTGCCAGCAGTTACTCTGTCGGAAGGAGGACGGAAGCCAAAAACATTCAGTACTTC
TRBJ2-4,TRBD1,few,TRBV4-3,CASSQAIGRGRVNIQYF,TGCGCCAGCAGCCAAGCTATCGGTAGGGGGCGAGTAAACATTCAGTACTTC
TRBJ2-7,TRBD1,.,TRBV6-5,CASSSQDRAIYEQYF,TGTGCCAGCAGTTCTCAAGACAGGGCCATCTACGAGCAGTACTTC
TRBJ2-5,TRBD2,.,TRBV18,CASSPSSGEETQYF,TGTGCCAGCTCACCAAGTAGCGGGGAAGAGACCCAGTACTTC